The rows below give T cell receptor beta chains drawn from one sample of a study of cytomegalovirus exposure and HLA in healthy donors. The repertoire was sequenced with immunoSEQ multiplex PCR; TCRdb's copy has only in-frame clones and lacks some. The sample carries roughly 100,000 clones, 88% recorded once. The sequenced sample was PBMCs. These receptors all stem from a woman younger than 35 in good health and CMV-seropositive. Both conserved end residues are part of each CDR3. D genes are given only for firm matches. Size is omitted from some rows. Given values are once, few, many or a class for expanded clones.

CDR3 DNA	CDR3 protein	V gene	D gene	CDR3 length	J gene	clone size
TGCAGCGCCGGAGGGCGGGGAGGGAACACTGAAGCTTTCTTT	CSAGGRGGNTEAFF	TRBV29-1	.	14	TRBJ1-1	.
TGTGCCAGCAGCTTAGCCGCGTTCTCGTCCCTCCACTTT	CASSLAAFSSLHF	TRBV7-9	.	13	TRBJ1-6	.
TGTGCCAGCAGCTTACTTTATTGGAGTAGCACAGATACGCAGTATTTT	CASSLLYWSSTDTQYF	TRBV7-6	.	16	TRBJ2-3	.
TGTGCCAGCAGTTCAGGGGGGCTGAACACTGAAGCTTTCTTT	CASSSGGLNTEAFF	TRBV28	TRBD1	14	TRBJ1-1	.
TGTGCCAGCAGCTTAACTCTAGACAGGGTCCGTGTAGATGAAAAACTGTTTTTT	CASSLTLDRVRVDEKLFF	TRBV7-3	TRBD1	18	TRBJ1-4	.
TGTGCCAGCAGTCCGGGACAGGGGCTCTTCGGGGAGCTGTTTTTT	CASSPGQGLFGELFF	TRBV6-1	TRBD1	15	TRBJ2-2	.
TGTGCCAGCAGTTCACTACAGGGGGCAACAGATACGCAGTATTTT	CASSSLQGATDTQYF	TRBV6-1	TRBD1	15	TRBJ2-3	.
TGTGCCAGCAGCAGAGAGTCAGGGCTTGGCTATGGCTACACCTTC	CASSRESGLGYGYTF	TRBV2	.	15	TRBJ1-2	few
TGTGCCATCAGTGGACAGGGAGGCGGAGGCTACACCTTC	CAISGQGGGGYTF	TRBV10-3	TRBD1	13	TRBJ1-2	.
TGTGCCAGCAGTTTTTGGAACAGGGTTAGCAATCAGCCCCAGCATTTT	CASSFWNRVSNQPQHF	TRBV28	.	16	TRBJ1-5	.
TGTGCCAGCAGTTTGGGGCTAGCGGGGGGGAATGAGCAGTTCTTC	CASSLGLAGGNEQFF	TRBV28	TRBD2	15	TRBJ2-1	once
TGCGCCAGCAGCTTGGATCTACAAGAGACCCAGTACTTC	CASSLDLQETQYF	TRBV5-1	.	13	TRBJ2-5	.
TGTGCCAGTAGACCTTCCGGGGGATCTCAGCCCCAGCATTTT	CASRPSGGSQPQHF	TRBV19	.	14	TRBJ1-5	.
TGTGCCAGCAGTGATAGGGCTAGCGGGGTGTCTGGGAATGAGCAGTTCTTC	CASSDRASGVSGNEQFF	TRBV2	TRBD2	17	TRBJ2-1	.
TGTGCCAGCAGTTACTCGGGGGACAGTGATATTAGAGCTTTCTTT	CASSYSGDSDIRAFF	TRBV6-6	TRBD1	15	TRBJ1-1	.
TGTGCCAGCAGCCCTTGGACAGGACAAGATACGCAGTATTTT	CASSPWTGQDTQYF	TRBV11-2	TRBD1	14	TRBJ2-3	.
TGTGCCAGCAGCTTAGATGGGCCAGGGAATGAGCAGTTCTTC	CASSLDGPGNEQFF	TRBV11-2	.	14	TRBJ2-1	.
TGTGCCAGCAGCTTAGGTACCGGGAACCCCTACAATGAGCAGTTCTTC	CASSLGTGNPYNEQFF	TRBV7-9	.	16	TRBJ2-1	.
TGTGCCAGCAGCTTAGTGGGGGGTCCCATCTATGGCTACACCTTC	CASSLVGGPIYGYTF	TRBV7-8	.	15	TRBJ1-2	once
TGTGCCAGCAGCTTACTCCCTGGTGAAGCTTTCTTT	CASSLLPGEAFF	TRBV5-6	.	12	TRBJ1-1	.
TGTGCCAGCAGCGTAGGAGGGTCGACTGAAGCTTTCTTT	CASSVGGSTEAFF	TRBV9	.	13	TRBJ1-1	.
TGTGCCAGCAGCCGAGAAGCACGTAGGACAGGCGAAGAGACCCAGTACTTC	CASSREARRTGEETQYF	TRBV2	TRBD1	17	TRBJ2-5	.
TGTGCCAGCAGTAAGACTAGCGGGGGGGCCAATGAGCAGTTCTTC	CASSKTSGGANEQFF	TRBV6-4	TRBD2	15	TRBJ2-1	.
TGTGCCAGCAGCTCCGGACTAGCGGGGAGCTCGTGGTGGGAGACCCAGTACTTC	CASSSGLAGSSWWETQYF	TRBV5-6	TRBD2	18	TRBJ2-5	.
TGTGCCAGCAGCTTAGGGGGGCTCCAAGAGACCCAGTACTTC	CASSLGGLQETQYF	TRBV7-9	.	14	TRBJ2-5	.
TGTGCCAGCAGTGTCGAGGGACAGGGAAATTCACCCCTCCACTTT	CASSVEGQGNSPLHF	TRBV2	TRBD1	15	TRBJ1-6	few
TGTGCCAGCAGCTCCGCGGGACAGAGCGGGGAGCTGTTTTTT	CASSSAGQSGELFF	TRBV5-4	.	14	TRBJ2-2	.
TGTGCCAGCAGTTTGCAGACAGGGTACGAGCAGTACTTC	CASSLQTGYEQYF	TRBV27	TRBD1	13	TRBJ2-7	.
TGTGCCAGCAGTGGGGCCAGGACTAATGAAAAACTGTTTTTT	CASSGARTNEKLFF	TRBV6-1	.	14	TRBJ1-4	.
TGTGCCACCAGCTTCGGACAGGGAGGAATCAACTATGGCTACACCTTC	CATSFGQGGINYGYTF	TRBV15	TRBD1	16	TRBJ1-2	few
TGTGCCGGCCGACTAGCGGGGGGCACCGGGGAGCTGTTTTTT	CAGRLAGGTGELFF	TRBV5-8	TRBD2	14	TRBJ2-2	.
TGTGCCAGCAGTTCACGACTCAGGGTCTTGGGCGAGCAGTACTTC	CASSSRLRVLGEQYF	TRBV27	.	15	TRBJ2-7	.
TGTGCCAGCAGTTTATTTCCCAGGGGGCAGGTTGGCTACACCTTC	CASSLFPRGQVGYTF	TRBV28	TRBD1	15	TRBJ1-2	.
TGTGCCAGCAGTGAAGCAGCGGGGACCTACAATGAGCAGTTCTTC	CASSEAAGTYNEQFF	TRBV6-1	TRBD2	15	TRBJ2-1	.
TGTGCCAGCAGATCAAGCGGGGGCCCAGGCAATGAGCAGTTCTTC	CASRSSGGPGNEQFF	TRBV7-2	TRBD2	15	TRBJ2-1	.
TGCAGCGTTGGGGAGGGCGATGAGCAGTTCTTC	CSVGEGDEQFF	TRBV29-1	TRBD2	11	TRBJ2-1	.
TGTGCCAGTAGTCGAACCTCAGGGGGTTTCTCTGGAAACACCATATATTTT	CASSRTSGGFSGNTIYF	TRBV19	TRBD1	17	TRBJ1-3	once
TGTGCCAGCAGGGGACAGGGCCATGAGCAGTTCTTC	CASRGQGHEQFF	TRBV2	TRBD1	12	TRBJ2-1	.
TGTGCCAGCAGTTTAGTGACAGGGGATGGCTACACCTTC	CASSLVTGDGYTF	TRBV27	TRBD1	13	TRBJ1-2	.
TGTGCCAGCTCACCAGGGACAACCTACGAGCAGTACTTC	CASSPGTTYEQYF	TRBV18	.	13	TRBJ2-7	.
TGCGCCAGCAGGAGCGGGGGGGCCTTTTATCCGAACACCGGGGAGCTGTTTTTT	CASRSGGAFYPNTGELFF	TRBV4-1	TRBD2	18	TRBJ2-2	.
TGTGCCAGCAGTTATCGACAGGGCGGCGGGGCCAACGTCCTGACTTTC	CASSYRQGGGANVLTF	TRBV11-1	TRBD1	16	TRBJ2-6	.
TGCAGCGCCCGGGACAGGGTCGATCAGCCCCAGCATTTT	CSARDRVDQPQHF	TRBV29-1	TRBD1	13	TRBJ1-5	.
TGTGCCAGCAGCCTACCACCCAATGAGCAGTTCTTC	CASSLPPNEQFF	TRBV5-4	.	12	TRBJ2-1	.
TGTGCCAGCTCACCCGGGACTAGCGGTCTCACAGATACGCAGTATTTT	CASSPGTSGLTDTQYF	TRBV18	TRBD2	16	TRBJ2-3	.
TGTGCCAGCAGTGGCGACAGCTTATATCAGCCCCAGCATTTT	CASSGDSLYQPQHF	TRBV2	.	14	TRBJ1-5	.
TGTGCCAGTAGTATAGGGATCGGAGGGGTCGGGGCCAACGTCCTGACTTTC	CASSIGIGGVGANVLTF	TRBV19	.	17	TRBJ2-6	.
TGTGCCAGCAGTTTATGGGAAAACCCACTAGCGGGGGTCCAAGAGACCCAGTACTTC	CASSLWENPLAGVQETQYF	TRBV28	TRBD2	19	TRBJ2-5	.